This entry lists 7 T cell receptor beta chains sequenced from one sample in a study of tissue T cells after allogeneic stem cell transplantation. Method: immunoSEQ multiplex PCR; TCRdb's copy keeps in-frame clones and lacks some. The profile shows about 6,800 clones, approximately 34% of them singletons. Time point denoted: mouse harvest day 14 after allogeneic transplant. Tail vein injection delivered 10^7 T-cell-depleted bone marrow cells and 10^6 splenic CD5+ T cells. Material: skin. Source of these receptors: a female BALB/c mouse given C57BL/6 T cells with graft-versus-host disease after an allogeneic hematopoietic cell transplant.

As to this clone: The genes and germline here are from mouse. The CDR3 end falls 1 residue outside the read, so it is completed with the germline J gene. J is TRBJ2-5 and V is TRBV23; TRBD1, the table's D call, lacks a check against the DNA. Per germline, CDR1 KGHTA and CDR2 FQNQQP. There are 15 residues in the CDR3. CDR3 DNA, as far as it was read: TGCTCCAGCAGTCGAAACAGGGGTAACCAAGACACCCAGTAC. Its translation: CSSSRNRGNQDTQY. The full CDR3 protein reads CSSSRNRGNQDTQYF.

With respect to this clone: Each gene name is a mouse one. The read falls 1 residue short of the CDR3 end, and the missing part is taken from the germline J gene. Other DNA sequences in the sample encode the same CDR3. The chain recombines TRBV12-2 with TRBJ2-5; 12 bases match TRBD2. The CDR3 covers 15 residues. Germline V gives CDR1 SGHLS, CDR2 HYDKME. Unmatched junction bases numbered 1, after V lost 1 base and J lost 3 bases. CDR3 protein: CASSLGTGGQDTQYF. Partial CDR3 DNA: TGTGCCAGCTCTCTGGGGACTGGGGGGCAAGACACCCAGTAC.

As concerns this clone: Mouse gene names apply. The read ends 1 residue shy of where the CDR3 ends; the end is completed using the germline J gene. The gene calls are TRBV31 and TRBJ1-3; 7 bases fit TRBD1. Germline V CDR1 and CDR2: GKSSPN, SITVG. The CDR3 contains 16 residues. Trimming at V came to 3 bases and at J to 0 bases, leaving 8 bases not matched to a gene. The CDR3 bases that were read are TGTGCCTGGAGCCCCGACAGGGATGATTCTGGAAATACGCTCTAT. Residues: CAWSPDRDDSGNTLY. The whole CDR3 protein reads CAWSPDRDDSGNTLYF.

This clone was seen a few times. Germline and genes: mouse. The CDR3 extends 1 residue past the end of the read, so its final part is completed from the germline J gene. This sequence joins TRBV23 and TRBJ2-5; the D segment call TRBD1 is taken from the table without a DNA check. CDR1 is KGHTA, CDR2 FQNQQP, per germline. The CDR3 consists of 13 residues. CDR3 DNA (partial): TGCTCCAGCAGTCAACAGGGGAGAGACACCCAGTAC. Encoded protein: CSSSQQGRDTQY. The entire CDR3 protein reads CSSSQQGRDTQYF.

In its sample, this clone was seen a few times. Gene names are the mouse ones. With the read ending 1 residue before the CDR3 end, the germline J gene is used to fill in that end. The chain carries TRBV20 and TRBJ2-1; D perhaps matches TRBD1 (6 bases). Germline V gene sequence: CDR1 GFQATS, CDR2 STVNSAI. The CDR3 is 15 amino acids. V lost 3 bases, J lost 0 bases, and 12 bases lay in between. CDR3 amino acids: CGASGQPYNYAEQFF. The CDR3 bases that were read are TGTGGTGCTAGCGGACAGCCTTATAACTATGCTGAGCAGTTC.

Regarding this clone: The gene symbols are mouse symbols. The CDR3 end lies 1 residue beyond the end of the read and is filled in from the germline J gene. The chain joins TRBV26 to TRBJ2-7; 8 nucleotides align to TRBD1. The germline V gene has CDR1 KGHPV and CDR2 FQNQEV (reference sequence). The CDR3 consists of 15 residues. V lost 1 base and J lost 4; bases outside the gene matches: 6. The part of the CDR3 DNA that was read is TGTGCCAGCAGTCTGTTCGGACAGGGAGTGTATGAACAGTAC. Encoded protein: CASSLFGQGVYEQY. The whole CDR3 region reads CASSLFGQGVYEQYF.

By share of the sample, this clone is medium-sized (0.01 to 0.1%). Genes and germline are mouse. The read ends 1 residue before the CDR3 terminus; that terminus is restored from the germline J gene. The V gene is TRBV26, the J gene TRBJ1-1; no clear D gene. Looked up from germline, CDR1 is KGHPV and CDR2 is FQNQEV (reference sequence). Trimming shortened V by 0 bases and J by 10 bases, and 3 bases separated the two germline ends. The CDR3 has 10 residues. CDR3 DNA, as far as it was read: TGTGCCAGCAGTCTGTCGGGAGTCTTC. It yields the protein CASSLSGVF. Given in full, the CDR3 is CASSLSGVFF.